Listed below are T cell receptor beta chains from one sample, sequenced in a study of T cells after yellow fever vaccination. TCRdb redid the calling of the 5' RACE reads with MiXCR, one entry per CDR3 protein. The profile shows some 340,000 distinct CDR3 sequences, over 4% of them singletons. Here the sequenced sample was PBMCs, taken 5 days after the yellow fever booster vaccination. Receptors were obtained from a man between 18 and 29 years old who received the YFV17D yellow fever vaccine. CDR3s include the opening cysteine and the closing phenylalanine or tryptophan. Fields, in order: D gene, V gene, J gene, clone size, CDR3 length, CDR3 DNA, CDR3 protein. D genes are given only for firm matches. Expanded clones get a size class; other rows say once, few or many, or leave the size out.

>TRBD1|TRBV7-8|TRBJ2-7|few|16
TGTGCCAGCAGCTTAGCGGGACAGGGGGCTGACTACGAGCAGTACTTC
CASSLAGQGADYEQYF
>TRBD1|TRBV12-3/TRBV12-4|TRBJ1-2|many|13
TGTGCCAGCGGGGACAGTACTAACTATGGCTACACCTTC
CASGDSTNYGYTF
>TRBD1|TRBV9|TRBJ2-2|.|16
TGTGCCAGCAGCGGCAGACAGGGCCCTTACACCGGGGAGCTGTTTTTT
CASSGRQGPYTGELFF
>.|TRBV24-1|TRBJ2-3|few|15
TGTGCCACCAGTGATTGGTCACATGGCACAGATACGCAGTATTTT
CATSDWSHGTDTQYF
>TRBD1|TRBV24-1|TRBJ2-1|.|16
TGTGCCACCAGTGAGGCCGGGACAGGGTCCTACAATGAGCAGTTCTTC
CATSEAGTGSYNEQFF
>TRBD1|TRBV5-1|TRBJ2-3|few|15
TGCGCCAGCAGCTTGGGACAGGGGGCATCAGATACGCAGTATTTT
CASSLGQGASDTQYF
>.|TRBV7-2|TRBJ2-1|few|15
TGTGCCAGCACCCAAACCCCGGGCTCCTACAATGAGCAGTTCTTC
CASTQTPGSYNEQFF
>TRBD2|TRBV6-4|TRBJ2-1|.|15
TGTGCCAGCAGTGGGACTAGCGGGGGGGCCAATGAGCAGTTCTTC
CASSGTSGGANEQFF
>.|TRBV6-5|TRBJ1-5|.|14
TGTGCCAGCGGGGGAACCTCTAGCAATCAGCCCCAGCATTTT
CASGGTSSNQPQHF
>TRBD1|TRBV12-3/TRBV12-4|TRBJ1-5|many|14
TGTGCCAGCAGTTTGGGACAGGGACATCAGCCCCAGCATTTT
CASSLGQGHQPQHF
>.|TRBV28|TRBJ1-5|few|15
TGTGCCAGCAGTAGGAGGTCTACAGGGTTTCAGCCCCAGCATTTT
CASSRRSTGFQPQHF
>.|TRBV7-2|TRBJ1-2|many|14
TGTGCCAGCACCCAAATGGACAGTAACTATGGCTACACCTTC
CASTQMDSNYGYTF
>.|TRBV6-4|TRBJ2-7|.|16
TGTGCCAGCAGTGCAGGGGCCGGGACATCTTCCTACGAGCAGTACTTC
CASSAGAGTSSYEQYF
>TRBD2|TRBV3-1|TRBJ2-1|few|16
TGTGCCAGCAGCCACCCCGTAGCGGGGGGCAATAATGAGCAGTTCTTC
CASSHPVAGGNNEQFF
>.|TRBV12-5|TRBJ2-1|.|15
TGTGCTAGTGCTTTTTCTGGGGGGGCCGACCATGAGCAGTTCTTC
CASAFSGGADHEQFF
>TRBD1|TRBV7-2|TRBJ1-1|.|15
TGTGCCAGCAGATCGGACAGGTGGGACAACACTGAAGCTTTCTTT
CASRSDRWDNTEAFF
>TRBD2|TRBV6-4|TRBJ2-3|.|15
TGTGCCAGCAGTGCGCTAGCGGGGGGCACAGATACGCAGTATTTT
CASSALAGGTDTQYF
>.|TRBV5-4|TRBJ2-3|few|16
TGTGCCAGCAGCCAAAGATTGCTTGGGGGAACAGATACGCAGTATTTT
CASSQRLLGGTDTQYF
>TRBD2|TRBV3-1|TRBJ2-2|few|16
TGTGCCAGCAGCCAAGTAGGCAGCGGGGAAGCCGGGGAGCTGTTTTTT
CASSQVGSGEAGELFF
>.|TRBV20-1|TRBJ2-1|many|14
TGCAGTGCTAGAGTGGTAGCGAACTACAATGAGCAGTTCTTC
CSARVVANYNEQFF
>.|TRBV7-2|TRBJ2-3|few|17
TGTGCCAGCAGCTTAGTTTCGGCGGGGGCCTACACAGATACGCAGTATTTT
CASSLVSAGAYTDTQYF
>.|TRBV7-2|TRBJ2-1|many|15
TGTGCCAGCACCATCCCAAGGGGGTTCTACAATGAGCAGTTCTTC
CASTIPRGFYNEQFF
>.|TRBV5-1|TRBJ2-5|few|14
TGCGCCAGCATACAGACACCGGAGTCGGAGACCCAGTACTTC
CASIQTPESETQYF
>.|TRBV7-2|TRBJ2-3|.|15
TGTGCCAGCAGCTTAAGGACAGTTGGGGCAGATACGCAGTATTTT
CASSLRTVGADTQYF
>.|TRBV7-2|TRBJ2-1|many|12
TGTGCCAGCAGCTTAGTCGGTGGGGAGCAGTTCTTC
CASSLVGGEQFF
>TRBD1|TRBV7-2|TRBJ2-5|many|11
TGTGCCAGCAGCTTAGACGGGACAGAGTACTTC
CASSLDGTEYF
>.|TRBV15|TRBJ2-1|many|13
TGTGCCACGGGAGGCCTAGCTCGCAATGAGCAGTTCTTC
CATGGLARNEQFF
>.|TRBV5-4|TRBJ1-5|.|14
TGTGCCAGCAGCTTGTTCGGGGGAGGGCAGCCCCAGCATTTT
CASSLFGGGQPQHF
>.|TRBV4-1|TRBJ2-2|many|14
TGCGCCAGCAGCCAAGAGTGGTCGACCGGGGAGCTGTTTTTT
CASSQEWSTGELFF
>TRBD1|TRBV28|TRBJ1-4|.|13
TGTGCCACGCTGACAGGGGATAATGAAAAACTGTTTTTT
CATLTGDNEKLFF
>.|TRBV5-1|TRBJ2-2|few|14
TGCGCCAGCAGCTGGTCGCTCGCTGGGGGGGAGCTGTTTTTT
CASSWSLAGGELFF
>.|TRBV4-2|TRBJ2-1|few|14
TGTGCCAGCAGCCCAAGGGGGGCCTACAATGAGCAGTTCTTC
CASSPRGAYNEQFF
>TRBD1|TRBV20-1|TRBJ1-4|many|14
TGCAGTGCTGCCCCCCCGGACAGGGATGAAAAACTGTTTTTT
CSAAPPDRDEKLFF
>TRBD1|TRBV5-1|TRBJ1-5|many|14
TGCGCCAGCAGCTTGGAGGGGGCATCTCAGCCCCAGCATTTT
CASSLEGASQPQHF
>.|TRBV5-1|TRBJ2-3|few|19
TGCGCCAGCAGCTTGGTTGGGCTCGGGACACCTGACCCCACAGATACGCAGTATTTT
CASSLVGLGTPDPTDTQYF
>.|TRBV4-1|TRBJ1-1|.|15
TGCGCCAGCAGCCAAGGGTGGGGAATGAACACTGAAGCTTTCTTT
CASSQGWGMNTEAFF
>TRBD1|TRBV12-3/TRBV12-4|TRBJ1-4|few|14
TGTGCCAGCAGTTCCAGGGGGGTGAGTGAAAAACTGTTTTTT
CASSSRGVSEKLFF
>.|TRBV5-1|TRBJ2-5|.|14
TGCGCCAGCAGCTTATCCACAGTTCGAGAGACCCAGTACTTC
CASSLSTVRETQYF
>.|TRBV7-3|TRBJ2-2|.|12
TGTGCCAGCAGTTATGTCACCGGGGAGCTGTTTTTT
CASSYVTGELFF
>TRBD1|TRBV5-1|TRBJ1-2|few|14
TGCGCCAGCAGCTTGACAGGGGGGGTGGAAGGCTACACCTTC
CASSLTGGVEGYTF
>.|TRBV6-5|TRBJ1-2|few|15
TGTGCCAGCACCGACGGCCCAAGGGAAGGGTTTGGCTACACCTTC
CASTDGPREGFGYTF
>.|TRBV19|TRBJ2-5|many|12
TGTGCCAGTAGTATCGGAGCAGGCACCCAGTACTTC
CASSIGAGTQYF